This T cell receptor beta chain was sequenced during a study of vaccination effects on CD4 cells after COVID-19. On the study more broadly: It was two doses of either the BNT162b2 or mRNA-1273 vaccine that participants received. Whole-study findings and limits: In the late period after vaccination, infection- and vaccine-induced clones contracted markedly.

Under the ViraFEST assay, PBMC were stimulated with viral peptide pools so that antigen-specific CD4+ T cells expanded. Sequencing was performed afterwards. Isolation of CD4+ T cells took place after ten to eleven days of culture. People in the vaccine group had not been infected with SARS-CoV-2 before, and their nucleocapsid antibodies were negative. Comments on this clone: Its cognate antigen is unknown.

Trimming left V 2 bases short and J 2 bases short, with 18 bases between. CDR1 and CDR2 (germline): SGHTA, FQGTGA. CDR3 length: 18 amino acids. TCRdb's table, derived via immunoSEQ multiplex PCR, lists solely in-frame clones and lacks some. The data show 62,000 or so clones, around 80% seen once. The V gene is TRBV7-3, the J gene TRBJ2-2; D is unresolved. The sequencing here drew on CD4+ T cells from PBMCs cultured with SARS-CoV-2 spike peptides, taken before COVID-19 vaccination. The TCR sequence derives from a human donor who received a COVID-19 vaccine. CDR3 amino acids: CASSLYGTSSTNTGELFF. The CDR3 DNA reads TGTGCCAGCAGCTTATACGGCACTTCCTCTACTAACACCGGGGAGCTGTTTTTT.